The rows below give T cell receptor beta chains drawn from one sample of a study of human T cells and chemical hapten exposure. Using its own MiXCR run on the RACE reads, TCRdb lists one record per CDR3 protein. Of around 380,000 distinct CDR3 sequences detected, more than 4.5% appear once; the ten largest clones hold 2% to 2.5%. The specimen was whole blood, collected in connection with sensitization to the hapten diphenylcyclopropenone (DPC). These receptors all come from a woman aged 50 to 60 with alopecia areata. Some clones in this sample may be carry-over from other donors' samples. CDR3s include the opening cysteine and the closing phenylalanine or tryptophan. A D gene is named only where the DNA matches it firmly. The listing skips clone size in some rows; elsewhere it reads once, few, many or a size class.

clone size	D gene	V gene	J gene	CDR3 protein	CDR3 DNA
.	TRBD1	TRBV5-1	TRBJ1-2	CASSLQSGGIDYGYTF	TGCGCCAGCAGCCTGCAATCAGGGGGCATTGACTATGGCTACACCTTC
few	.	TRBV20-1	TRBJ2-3	CSAWAANSTDTQYF	TGCAGTGCTTGGGCAGCGAATAGCACAGATACGCAGTATTTT
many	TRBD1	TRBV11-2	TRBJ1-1	CASSLVEGASEAFF	TGTGCCAGCAGCTTGGTTGAGGGGGCATCTGAAGCTTTCTTT
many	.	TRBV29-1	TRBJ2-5	CSVMTALLGTQYF	TGCAGCGTTATGACAGCCCTACTCGGGACCCAGTACTTC
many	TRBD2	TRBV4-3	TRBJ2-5	CASSQDLPSGQETQYF	TGCGCCAGCAGCCAAGATCTACCTAGCGGCCAAGAGACCCAGTACTTC
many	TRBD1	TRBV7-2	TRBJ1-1	CASSSGQGVGTEAFF	TGTGCCAGCAGCTCAGGCCAGGGGGTCGGGACTGAAGCTTTCTTT
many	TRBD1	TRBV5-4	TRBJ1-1	CASSPPGTGRTEAFF	TGTGCCAGCAGCCCACCCGGGACAGGGCGTACTGAAGCTTTCTTT
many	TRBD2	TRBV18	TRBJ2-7	CASSPHSGGEQYF	TGTGCCAGCTCACCACATTCGGGGGGCGAGCAGTACTTC
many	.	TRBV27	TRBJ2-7	CASSFSPGRTSSYEQYF	TGTGCCAGCAGTTTCTCCCCGGGGCGTACTAGCTCCTACGAGCAGTACTTC
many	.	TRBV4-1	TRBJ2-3	CASSRTSSTDTQYF	TGCGCCAGCAGCCGTACTAGCAGCACAGATACGCAGTATTTT
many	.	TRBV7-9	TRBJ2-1	CASTHTNEQFF	TGTGCCAGCACCCACACCAATGAGCAGTTCTTC
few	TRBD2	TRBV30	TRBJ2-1	CAWSGRGRGLNEQFF	TGTGCCTGGAGTGGTAGAGGGAGGGGATTAAATGAGCAGTTCTTC
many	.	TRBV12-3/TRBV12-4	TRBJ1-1	CASSFRQPRTEAFF	TGTGCCAGCAGTTTCCGACAGCCGCGCACTGAAGCTTTCTTT
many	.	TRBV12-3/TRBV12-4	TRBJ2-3	CASRRQGGRGTDTQYF	TGTGCCAGCAGGAGACAGGGAGGGAGGGGCACAGATACGCAGTATTTT
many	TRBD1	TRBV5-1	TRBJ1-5	CASSYDGTDNQPQHF	TGCGCCAGCAGCTACGATGGGACAGACAATCAGCCCCAGCATTTT
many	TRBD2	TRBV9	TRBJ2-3	CASSSGVAGDTDTQYF	TGTGCCAGCAGCTCCGGGGTAGCGGGAGACACAGATACGCAGTATTTT
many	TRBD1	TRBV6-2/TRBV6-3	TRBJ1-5	CASSRTGGMSNQPQHF	TGTGCCAGCAGTCGTACAGGGGGAATGAGCAATCAGCCCCAGCATTTT
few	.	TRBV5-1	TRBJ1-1	CASSLTGQGTEAFF	TGCGCCAGCAGCTTGACAGGGCAGGGCACTGAAGCTTTCTTT
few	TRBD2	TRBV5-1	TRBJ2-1	CASSPGLATNEQFF	TGCGCCAGCAGCCCGGGACTAGCTACAAATGAGCAGTTCTTC
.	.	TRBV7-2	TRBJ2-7	CASSLGVSPRGDEQYF	TGTGCCAGCAGCTTAGGGGTGTCCCCCCGGGGCGACGAGCAGTACTTC
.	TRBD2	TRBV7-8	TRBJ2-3	CASAFPLAGAPDAHTQYF	TGTGCCAGCGCCTTCCCCCTAGCGGGAGCCCCGGATGCGCATACGCAGTATTTT
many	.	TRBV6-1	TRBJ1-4	CASSEPGLGNEKLFF	TGTGCCAGCAGTGAGCCGGGGCTCGGTAATGAAAAACTGTTTTTT
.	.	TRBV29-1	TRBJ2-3	CSVAGLPRGPDTQYF	TGCAGCGTTGCCGGTCTCCCGCGAGGCCCAGATACGCAGTATTTT
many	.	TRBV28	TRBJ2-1	CASSLNYEQFF	TGTGCCAGCAGTTTAAACTATGAGCAGTTCTTC
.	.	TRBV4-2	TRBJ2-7	CASSQTPGREQYF	TGTGCCAGCAGCCAAACCCCCGGGCGTGAGCAGTACTTC
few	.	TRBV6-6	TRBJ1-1	CASSVRSGTQNTEAFF	TGTGCCAGCAGTGTCCGCAGCGGGACACAGAACACTGAAGCTTTCTTT
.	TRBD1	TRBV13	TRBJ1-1	CATQGGLTEAFF	TGTGCCACCCAGGGGGGGTTAACTGAAGCTTTCTTT
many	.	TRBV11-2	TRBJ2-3	CASSFAGGTLGDTQYF	TGTGCCAGCAGCTTTGCGGGTGGTACCCTAGGAGATACGCAGTATTTT
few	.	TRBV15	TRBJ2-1	CATSKGSQNEQFF	TGTGCCACCAGCAAGGGGTCACAGAATGAGCAGTTCTTC
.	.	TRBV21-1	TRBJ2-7	CASISWEQGYEQYF	TGTGCCAGCATCTCCTGGGAGCAAGGGTACGAGCAGTACTTC
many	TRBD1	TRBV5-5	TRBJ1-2	CASRTGTAFSLYGYTF	TGTGCCAGCAGAACCGGGACAGCATTTTCCCTCTATGGCTACACCTTC
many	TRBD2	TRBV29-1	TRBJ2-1	CSAASGSRTYNEQFF	TGCAGCGCAGCTAGCGGGAGTAGGACGTACAATGAGCAGTTCTTC
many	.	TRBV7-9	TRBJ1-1	CASSTNTEAFF	TGTGCCAGCAGCACTAACACTGAAGCTTTCTTT
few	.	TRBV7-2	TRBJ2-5	CASSRAPGETQYF	TGTGCCAGCAGCCGCGCCCCCGGAGAGACCCAGTACTTC
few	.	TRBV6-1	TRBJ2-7	CASAARDEQYF	TGTGCCAGCGCCGCCCGGGACGAGCAGTACTTC
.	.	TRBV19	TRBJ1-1	CASRGGPDEAFF	TGTGCCAGTAGGGGGGGACCCGATGAAGCTTTCTTT
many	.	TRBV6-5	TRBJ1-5	CASSKRGNQPQHF	TGTGCCAGCAGTAAAAGGGGGAATCAGCCCCAGCATTTT
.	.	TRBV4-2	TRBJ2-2	CASRRLGSTGELFF	TGTGCCAGCAGGAGACTAGGGAGCACCGGGGAGCTGTTTTTT
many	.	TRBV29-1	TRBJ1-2	CSTHSGAGVYGYTF	TGCAGCACCCACTCTGGAGCAGGGGTTTATGGCTACACCTTC
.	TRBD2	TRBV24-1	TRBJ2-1	CATSESLAGVGNEQFF	TGTGCCACCAGTGAATCCTTAGCGGGAGTGGGCAATGAGCAGTTCTTC
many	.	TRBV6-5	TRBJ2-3	CASSYSMEGGWADTQYF	TGTGCCAGCAGTTACTCGATGGAGGGGGGGTGGGCAGATACGCAGTATTTT
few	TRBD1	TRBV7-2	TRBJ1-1	CASSSAGTGDFYTEAFF	TGTGCCAGCAGCTCGGCCGGGACAGGGGATTTTTACACTGAAGCTTTCTTT
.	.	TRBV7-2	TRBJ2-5	CASSLRGGGRGETQYF	TGTGCCAGCAGCTTACGTGGAGGGGGGAGAGGAGAGACCCAGTACTTC
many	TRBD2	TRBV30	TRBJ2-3	CAWSVDSGRTDTQYF	TGTGCCTGGAGTGTAGATAGCGGGAGGACAGATACGCAGTATTTT
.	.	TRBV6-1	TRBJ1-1	CASSELQENTEAFF	TGTGCCAGCAGTGAACTCCAGGAAAACACTGAAGCTTTCTTT
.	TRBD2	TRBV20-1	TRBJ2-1	CSAASGTSGRSSEQFF	TGCAGTGCTGCCTCCGGGACTAGCGGGAGGTCCAGTGAGCAGTTCTTC
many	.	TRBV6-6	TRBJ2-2	CASQKGIGGELFF	TGTGCCAGCCAGAAGGGAATTGGCGGGGAGCTGTTTTTT
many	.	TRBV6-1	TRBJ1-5	CASSEALGGRTSNQPQHF	TGTGCCAGCAGTGAAGCCTTAGGGGGGCGGACGTCAAATCAGCCCCAGCATTTT
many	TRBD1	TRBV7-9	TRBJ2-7	CASSLAGTGGFRSYEQYF	TGTGCCAGCAGCCTCGCCGGGACAGGGGGCTTCCGCTCCTACGAGCAGTACTTC
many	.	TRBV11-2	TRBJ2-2	CASSLGSARATGELFF	TGTGCCAGCAGCTTAGGATCTGCTAGAGCCACCGGGGAGCTGTTTTTT
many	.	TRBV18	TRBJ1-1	CASCEILQTTEAFF	TGTGCCAGCTGCGAAATCCTGCAGACCACTGAAGCTTTCTTT
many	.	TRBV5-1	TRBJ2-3	CASSYNGGWTDTQYF	TGCGCCAGCAGCTACAACGGGGGTTGGACAGATACGCAGTATTTT
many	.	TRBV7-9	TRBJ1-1	CASSLTEMNTEAFF	TGTGCCAGCAGCTTGACGGAAATGAACACTGAAGCTTTCTTT
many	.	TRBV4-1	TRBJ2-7	CASSQGPPYEQYF	TGCGCCAGCAGCCAGGGCCCGCCCTACGAGCAGTACTTC
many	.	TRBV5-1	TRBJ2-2	CASSLEAGLRTGELFF	TGCGCCAGCAGCTTGGAGGCAGGGCTGCGCACCGGGGAGCTGTTTTTT
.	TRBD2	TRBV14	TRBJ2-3	CASSQDREAGVITDTQYF	TGTGCCAGCAGCCAGGACCGTGAAGCGGGGGTCATCACAGATACGCAGTATTTT
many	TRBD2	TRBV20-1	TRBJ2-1	CSARVIPTSRDEQFF	TGCAGTGCTAGAGTAATACCGACTAGCAGGGATGAGCAGTTCTTC
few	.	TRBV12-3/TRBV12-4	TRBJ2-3	CASSRTRPTDTQYF	TGTGCCAGCAGCCGCACTAGACCCACAGATACGCAGTATTTT
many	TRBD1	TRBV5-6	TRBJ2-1	CASSSSGQGSSYNEQFF	TGTGCCAGCAGCTCCTCCGGACAGGGAAGCTCCTACAATGAGCAGTTCTTC